This T cell receptor beta chain derives from a study of chemoradiotherapy in HPV16-positive cancers. The CDR3 sequence is 12 residues long. Germline CDR1 reads SEHNR; CDR2 reads FQNEAQ (reference sequence). Findings of the study overall: The functional HPV-specific definition rests on just a couple of HPV16-positive patients. For HPV16-positive patients, expanding HPV-responsive T cells associated with longer recurrence-free survival. During treatment, candidate HPV-specific clones and E7-related motifs expanded in tumor.

About this clone: Its specificity is not known.

The data were produced by immunoSEQ multiplex PCR, yet TCRdb's version contains in-frame clones alone and is incomplete. The repertoire includes 25,000 to 30,000 clones, more than 80% of them detected once, and 22% sits in the top ten. The origin of this receptor is a human donor with HPV-associated anogenital cancer. The V and J genes are TRBV7-9 and TRBJ2-5; 10 bases fit TRBD1. The sample consisted of blood, taken from a patient who underwent chemoradiotherapy. CDR3 in amino acids: CAWDRGQETQYF. In nucleotides, the CDR3 is TGTGCTTGGGACAGGGGTCAAGAGACCCAGTACTTC.